Listed below are T cell receptor beta chains from one sample, sequenced in a study of cytomegalovirus exposure and HLA in healthy donors. Libraries were prepared by immunoSEQ multiplex PCR; TCRdb keeps only in-frame clonotypes and omits some of them. The sample carries some 78,000 clones, 65% to 80% recorded once. The material sequenced was PBMCs. The receptors were sampled from a woman aged 40 to 49 in good health and CMV-seropositive. Both conserved end residues are part of each CDR3. A D gene is named only where the DNA matches it firmly. Size is stated for part of the rows, as once, few or many counts, or as a class when the clone is expanded.

TRBJ1-2,-,-,TRBV7-9,CASSRIEGYPF,TGTGCCAGCAGCCGAATTGAGGGCTACCCCTTC
TRBJ1-2,-,-,TRBV6-5,CASSQGSRGYTF,TGTGCCAGCAGCCAGGGGTCGCGTGGCTACACCTTC
TRBJ1-2,-,-,TRBV30,CAWRKDSYGYTF,TGTGCCTGGAGAAAAGACTCCTATGGCTACACCTTC
TRBJ2-2,once,TRBD1,TRBV6-1,CASSEAISQGGKNTGELFF,TGTGCCAGCAGTGAAGCTATATCACAGGGGGGAAAAAACACCGGGGAGCTGTTTTTT
TRBJ1-2,few,TRBD1,TRBV6-5,CASREHGTGNYGYTF,TGTGCCAGCAGAGAGCATGGGACAGGCAACTATGGCTACACCTTC
TRBJ2-3,-,-,TRBV6-5,CASSYNPTGITDTQYF,TGTGCCAGCAGTTACAACCCCACAGGAATCACAGATACGCAGTATTTT
TRBJ2-7,few,-,TRBV7-9,CASSLRRGGTLDEQYF,TGTGCCAGCAGCTTAAGGCGTGGAGGGACCTTGGACGAGCAGTACTTC
TRBJ2-6,-,TRBD1,TRBV7-9,CASSSRRTGGASGANVLTF,TGTGCCAGCAGCTCGCGAAGGACAGGGGGCGCGTCTGGGGCCAACGTCCTGACTTTC
TRBJ1-5,few,-,TRBV19,CASSMREDGNQPQHF,TGTGCCAGTAGTATGAGGGAGGACGGCAATCAGCCCCAGCATTTT
TRBJ2-1,-,-,TRBV27,CASSLSPTGIHEQFF,TGTGCCAGCAGTTTATCGCCTACCGGGATCCATGAGCAGTTCTTC
TRBJ2-5,few,-,TRBV27,CASRGVRETQYF,TGTGCCAGCAGAGGGGTTCGTGAGACCCAGTACTTC
TRBJ2-3,-,-,TRBV7-6,CASSPVPTDTQYF,TGTGCCAGCAGCCCCGTCCCCACAGATACGCAGTATTTT
TRBJ2-3,-,-,TRBV10-1,CASSFSQSDTQYF,TGCGCCAGCAGTTTTTCCCAGTCGGATACGCAGTATTTT
TRBJ2-5,-,-,TRBV7-7,CASSPGRELGTQYF,TGTGCTAGCAGCCCGGGACGGGAGCTAGGGACCCAGTACTTC
TRBJ2-7,-,-,TRBV13,CASSSTSRLSNEQYF,TGTGCCAGCAGCTCCACTAGCAGGTTATCCAACGAGCAGTACTTC
TRBJ1-1,-,TRBD1,TRBV6-5,CAAAGRGPNTEAFF,TGTGCCGCCGCGGGAAGGGGGCCCAATACTGAAGCTTTCTTT
TRBJ2-7,-,-,TRBV6-5,CASSKALFYEQYF,TGTGCCAGCAGTAAAGCCCTCTTCTACGAGCAGTACTTC
TRBJ1-5,-,-,TRBV6-1,CASAGLGNQPQHF,TGTGCCAGCGCCGGTTTAGGCAATCAGCCCCAGCATTTT
TRBJ1-6,-,TRBD1,TRBV2,CASIRQGISSPLHF,TGTGCCAGCATTCGACAGGGGATAAGCTCACCCCTCCACTTT
TRBJ2-1,-,-,TRBV9,CASSLVSDRREQFF,TGTGCCAGCAGCCTAGTTAGCGATCGCCGTGAGCAGTTCTTC
TRBJ2-1,-,-,TRBV2,CASHGLGGSRNEQFF,TGTGCCAGCCACGGTCTAGGGGGAAGTCGTAATGAGCAGTTCTTC
TRBJ1-2,-,-,TRBV30,CAWSVQLAGAHGYTF,TGTGCCTGGAGTGTACAGTTGGCGGGGGCGCATGGCTACACCTTC
TRBJ2-7,few,TRBD2,TRBV19,CASSQSLGLAFEQYF,TGTGCCAGTAGCCAAAGCCTCGGACTAGCGTTCGAGCAGTACTTC
TRBJ1-2,once,TRBD1,TRBV6-5,CASSMTGGDGYTF,TGTGCCAGCAGCATGACAGGGGGTGATGGCTACACCTTC
TRBJ2-7,few,-,TRBV4-1,CASSQDSGDSYEQYF,TGCGCCAGCAGCCAAGATTCAGGCGACTCCTACGAGCAGTACTTC
TRBJ1-2,once,TRBD1,TRBV29-1,CSVEAVDRGDGYTF,TGCAGCGTTGAAGCAGTAGACAGGGGAGATGGCTACACCTTC
TRBJ2-6,-,TRBD1,TRBV5-1,CASSYRQGGLSGANVLTF,TGCGCCAGCAGCTACCGACAGGGTGGCCTCTCTGGGGCCAACGTCCTGACTTTC
TRBJ1-1,-,TRBD1,TRBV19,CASSTRGRATEAFF,TGTGCCAGTAGCACCAGGGGGCGTGCCACTGAAGCTTTCTTT
TRBJ1-1,-,TRBD1,TRBV7-2,CASARVTTGDGGTEAFF,TGTGCCAGCGCCCGAGTTACCACAGGGGATGGGGGCACTGAAGCTTTCTTT
TRBJ1-2,-,-,TRBV5-1,CASSLDSRGYTF,TGCGCCAGCAGCTTGGACAGTCGGGGCTACACCTTC
TRBJ1-5,-,-,TRBV6-1,CASSLVRGIQPQHF,TGTGCCAGCAGTCTTGTGCGGGGGATTCAGCCCCAGCATTTT
TRBJ2-2,-,TRBD1,TRBV19,CAGQGDTGELFF,TGTGCGGGGCAGGGGGACACCGGGGAGCTGTTTTTT
TRBJ1-3,-,-,TRBV7-9,CASSLGLQNTIYF,TGTGCCAGCAGCCTGGGACTTCAAAACACCATATATTTT
TRBJ2-3,-,TRBD2,TRBV7-2,CASSLATGGAGDTQYF,TGTGCCAGCAGCTTAGCCACCGGGGGGGCCGGAGATACGCAGTATTTT
TRBJ2-1,-,TRBD2,TRBV12-5,CASRGVGGNEQFF,TGTGCTAGTCGGGGAGTGGGAGGGAATGAGCAGTTCTTC
TRBJ2-1,once,-,TRBV29-1,CSVDGGTRSYNEQFF,TGCAGCGTTGATGGGGGGACCCGCTCCTACAATGAGCAGTTCTTC
TRBJ2-5,-,TRBD1,TRBV29-1,CSVETGDRAQYF,TGCAGCGTTGAGACAGGGGATCGGGCCCAGTACTTC
TRBJ2-5,-,-,TRBV4-1,CASSSLRGGETQYF,TGCGCCAGCAGCTCCCTACGGGGAGGAGAGACCCAGTACTTC
TRBJ2-2,once,TRBD1,TRBV5-8,CASSARDRHTGELFF,TGTGCCAGCAGCGCCCGGGACAGGCACACCGGGGAGCTGTTTTTT
TRBJ1-2,few,TRBD1,TRBV2,CARSAQPGQVYGYTF,TGTGCCCGCAGTGCTCAACCGGGACAGGTCTATGGCTACACCTTC
TRBJ2-1,-,TRBD1,TRBV28,CASLPDSLTGGNEQFF,TGTGCCAGCCTTCCCGATTCCCTGACAGGGGGAAATGAGCAGTTCTTC
TRBJ1-1,-,-,TRBV14,CASSQGVPVREAFF,TGTGCCAGCAGCCAAGGAGTCCCCGTACGGGAAGCTTTCTTT
TRBJ2-7,-,-,TRBV9,CASSRGDSVDEQYF,TGTGCCAGCTCGCGCGGAGACAGCGTCGACGAGCAGTACTTC
TRBJ1-4,few,TRBD1,TRBV5-1,CASSLDIRNRGEKLFF,TGCGCCAGCAGCTTGGATATTAGGAACAGGGGAGAAAAACTGTTTTTT
TRBJ2-7,few,-,TRBV5-5,CASSSSGHNEQYF,TGTGCCAGCAGCTCCTCAGGGCACAACGAGCAGTACTTC
TRBJ2-7,-,TRBD2,TRBV6-1,CASSEAGGPHEQYF,TGTGCCAGCAGCGAAGCGGGAGGGCCCCACGAGCAGTACTTC
TRBJ2-3,few,TRBD2,TRBV5-1,CASTLTSGRTDTQYF,TGCGCCAGCACTTTAACTAGCGGGAGAACAGATACGCAGTATTTT
TRBJ2-7,-,TRBD1,TRBV29-1,CSVEGDRGGEQYF,TGCAGCGTTGAAGGTGACAGGGGTGGAGAGCAGTACTTC
TRBJ1-1,-,-,TRBV15,CATSRDTPREAFF,TGTGCCACCAGCAGAGATACGCCCAGGGAAGCTTTCTTT
TRBJ1-5,-,TRBD1,TRBV4-1,CASSHGTDQPQHF,TGCGCCAGCAGCCATGGGACAGATCAGCCCCAGCATTTT
TRBJ2-2,-,TRBD1,TRBV19,CASTGTGGTGELFF,TGTGCCAGCACGGGGACAGGGGGGACCGGGGAGCTGTTTTTT
TRBJ2-7,few,-,TRBV29-1,CSVGRGGAREQYF,TGCAGCGTTGGGAGGGGGGGGGCTCGGGAGCAGTACTTC
TRBJ2-2,-,TRBD2,TRBV5-1,CASSYFTGRAGGELFF,TGCGCCAGCAGCTATTTTACCGGGAGGGCCGGCGGGGAGCTGTTTTTT
TRBJ2-3,-,-,TRBV10-2,CASSPQGTDTQYF,TGCGCCAGCAGTCCCCAGGGCACAGATACGCAGTATTTT
TRBJ1-1,few,TRBD1,TRBV29-1,CSVWTGSTEAFF,TGCAGCGTTTGGACAGGATCCACTGAAGCTTTCTTT